The T cell receptor (beta chain) under discussion was sequenced for a study of synovial regulatory T cells in juvenile arthritis. Study background: Treatments: a few naive, six or seven methotrexate, one methotrexate plus infliximab, one unknown.

The iaTreg subset was defined as HLA-DR+ Treg cells. Roughly 11-patient cohort: about 11 active juvenile idiopathic arthritis patients, 3 polyarticular, 8 oligoarticular. Worth noting for this clone: Antigen: not known.

The table came from immunoSEQ multiplex PCR; TCRdb's copy has only in-frame clones and leaves some out. The sample totals about 10,000 clones. Whole-study findings and limits: TCR diversity was lower in inflammation-associated blood Treg cells than in other blood Treg cells. Synovial Treg CDR3 sequences overlapped more with iaTregs than other circulating Tregs.

The CDR3 contains 11 residues. No DNA sequence is on record. Germline CDR1 is SGHAT and CDR2 is FQNNGV. The specimen sequenced was Treg cells from blood. Subset specified: HLA-DR+ inflammation-associated blood Treg cells. This sequence joins TRBV11-2 and TRBJ1-1. The sequence was collected from a donor aged 2-30 years with juvenile idiopathic arthritis. This chain's CDR3 is CASSVVGEAFF.